This T cell receptor (beta chain) stems from a study of blood T cell repertoires in COVID-19. Study-wide context: Samples representing acute and convalescent COVID-19 were sourced from the United States, Italy and Spain. Nucleic acid was either cDNA or gDNA, and it came from T cells, B-cell-depleted T cells, or PBMCs.

This clone was observed once. V was clipped by 3 bases and J by 4 bases; unmatched bases: 6. Germline assignment: CDR1 KGHSH and CDR2 LQKENI. The CDR3 loop spans 15 amino acids. As handled by the study authors: Estimated nucleated cell counts came from reference gene primer amplification. Profiling relied on immunoSEQ multiplex PCR, and the TCRdb table lists in-frame clones only, not all of them. For V, J and clone size, that table is used; D and trimming come from the DNA. The sample yields fewer than 250,000 clones, more than 70% seen once. The sequenced sample was PBMCs or T cells enriched from blood (not recorded which). The chain carries TRBV18 and TRBJ2-7; 10 bases agree with TRBD2. The clonotype comes from a woman aged 18-35 years who had recovered from COVID-19. CDR3 DNA: TGTGCCAGCTCACCTGTGACTAGCGGGTCATACGAGCAGTACTTC. Translation: CASSPVTSGSYEQYF.